The T cell receptor beta chain under discussion was sequenced for a study of blood T cell repertoires in COVID-19. About the study: Italy, Spain and the United States were the sources of the convalescent and acute COVID-19 samples. The cDNA or gDNA used as material had been derived from T cells, B-cell-depleted T cells, or PBMCs.

The CDR3 totals 16 residues. From germline, CDR1 is SGHDT and CDR2 YYEEEE. With V trimmed by 5 bases and J by 1 base, 8 bases remained unmatched. In the original analysis: Reference gene primer amplification gave estimated nucleated cell counts. Sequenced by immunoSEQ multiplex PCR; TCRdb stores in-frame clones only, minus some. That table supplies the V and J calls and clone size; D and trimming were determined from the DNA. The sample carries about 240,000 clones, more than 75% recorded once. The V gene is TRBV5-6, the J gene TRBJ2-3, with 9 bases matching TRBD1. This sequence originates from a woman between 70 and 85 years old with active or convalescent COVID-19. Sequenced material: peripheral blood. CDR3 bases: TGTGCCAGCAGTCTTGACAGGGGGGATGGCACAGATACGCAGTATTTT. The encoded protein is CASSLDRGDGTDTQYF.